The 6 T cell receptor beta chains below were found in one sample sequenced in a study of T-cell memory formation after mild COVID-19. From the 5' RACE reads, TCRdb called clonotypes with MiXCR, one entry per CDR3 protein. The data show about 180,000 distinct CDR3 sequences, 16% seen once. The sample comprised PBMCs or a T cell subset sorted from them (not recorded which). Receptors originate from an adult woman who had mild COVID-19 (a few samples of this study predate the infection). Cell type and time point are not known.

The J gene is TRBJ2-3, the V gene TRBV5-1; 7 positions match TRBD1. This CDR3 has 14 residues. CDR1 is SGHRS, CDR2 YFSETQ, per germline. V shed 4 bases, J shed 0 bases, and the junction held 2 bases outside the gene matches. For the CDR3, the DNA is TGCGCCAGCAGCATGACAGGGAGCACAGATACGCAGTATTTT. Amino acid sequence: CASSMTGSTDTQYF.

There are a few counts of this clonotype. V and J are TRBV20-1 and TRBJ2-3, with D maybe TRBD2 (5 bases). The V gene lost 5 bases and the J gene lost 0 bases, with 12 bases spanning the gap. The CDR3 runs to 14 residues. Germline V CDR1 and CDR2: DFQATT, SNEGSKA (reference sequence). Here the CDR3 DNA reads TGCAGTGCTCCCCTTGGCGGGAGCACAGATACGCAGTATTTT. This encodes CSAPLGGSTDTQYF.

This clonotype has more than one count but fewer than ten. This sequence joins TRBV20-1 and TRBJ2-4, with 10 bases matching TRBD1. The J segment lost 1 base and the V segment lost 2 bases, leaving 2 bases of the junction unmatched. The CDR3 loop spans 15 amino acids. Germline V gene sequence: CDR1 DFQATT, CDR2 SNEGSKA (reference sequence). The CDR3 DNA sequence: TGCAGTGCTAGAAGACAGGGGGCTGCCAAAAACATTCAGTACTTC. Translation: CSARRQGAAKNIQYF.

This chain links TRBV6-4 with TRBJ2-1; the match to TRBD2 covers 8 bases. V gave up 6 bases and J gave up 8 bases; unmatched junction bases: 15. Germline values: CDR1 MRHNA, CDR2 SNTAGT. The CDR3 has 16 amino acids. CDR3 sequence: CASSRRLANLAHEQFF. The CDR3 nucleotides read TGTGCCAGCAGCCGACGACTAGCGAATTTGGCTCATGAGCAGTTCTTC.

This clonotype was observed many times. The DNA for the CDR3 is TGTGCCAGCAGCGAAAAAAGTCCGGGACTAGCGGGACTCAATGAGCAGTTCTTC. Translating gives CASSEKSPGLAGLNEQFF. This chain links TRBV4-2 with TRBJ2-1; 13 nucleotides align to TRBD2. The CDR3 is 18 residues long. J was trimmed by 6 bases and V by 5 bases; bases with no gene match: 13. Germline V gene data show CDR1 as LGHNA and CDR2 as YNFKEQ.

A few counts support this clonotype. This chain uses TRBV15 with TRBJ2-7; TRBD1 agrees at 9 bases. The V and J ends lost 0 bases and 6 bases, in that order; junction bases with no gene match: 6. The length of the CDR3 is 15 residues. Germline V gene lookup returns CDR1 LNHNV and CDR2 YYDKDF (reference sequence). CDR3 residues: CATSRERDRVSEQYF. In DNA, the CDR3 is TGTGCCACCAGCAGAGAACGGGACAGGGTGAGCGAGCAGTACTTC.